This TCR beta chain was found in a study of radiation and T cells in renal cell carcinoma. Study results and caveats: In blood, top tumor clones expanded by 2 weeks, shrinking by 4.

This clone was found a few times. Its antigen is undetermined. Time point in this sample: baseline pretreatment blood. Treatment reported: 15 Gy SBRT to primary tumor, nephrectomy 4 weeks later. The CDR3 is made up of 13 amino acids. V was cut by 2 bases and J by 8 bases, with 10 bases left in between. Germline CDR1 reads GTSNPN; CDR2 reads SVGIG (reference sequence). The method was immunoSEQ multiplex PCR; TCRdb's version includes in-frame clones alone and lacks a portion of them. The data hold some 110,000 clones, with roughly 80% observed a single time. Source: blood, taken from a patient whose treatment included radiotherapy and nephrectomy. The rearrangement joins TRBV30 to TRBJ1-6; no firm D call. This sequence was found in a woman aged 60-70 years with renal cell carcinoma. The DNA of the CDR3 is TGTGCCTGGAGTACGATTTCCGATTCACCCCTCCACTTT. It codes for CAWSTISDSPLHF.